These 11 T cell receptor beta chains were all obtained from the same sample, sequenced in a study of human T cells and chemical hapten exposure. Time point here: healthy volunteer bleed at 6 weeks. Total RNA came from unfractionated whole blood. One entry per CDR3 protein results from TCRdb running MiXCR on the RACE reads. The profile shows about 34,000 distinct CDR3 sequences, around 5.9% of them singletons. Input material: whole blood. The source is a human donor in good health. Some clones in this sample may be carry-over from other donors' samples.

V gene TRBV6-2 or TRBV6-3 combines with J gene TRBJ2-7; either TRBD1 or TRBD2 may supply D (5 bases each). Between the trimmed V and J ends, which lost 4 bases and 2 bases, there was a span of 15 bases. The germline V gene encodes CDR1 MNHEY and CDR2 SVGEGT. The CDR3 extends over 15 amino acids. CDR3 amino acids: CASSFYLGETYEQYF. CDR3 nucleotides: TGTGCCAGCAGTTTCTACTTGGGGGAAACCTACGAGCAGTACTTC.

There are many counts of this clonotype. The chain is built from TRBV12-3 or TRBV12-4 and TRBJ1-2, with 10 bases identical to TRBD1. The CDR3 sequence is 13 residues long. V trimming: 11 bases; J trimming: 4 bases; junction bases outside the gene matches: 7. CDR3 nucleotide sequence: TGTGCCTCCTGGGGACAGGGGAGCTATGGCTACACCTTC. Translating gives CASWGQGSYGYTF.

This clonotype was observed at least ten times. The chain is built from TRBV6-2 or TRBV6-3 and TRBJ1-2, with D possibly matching TRBD1 (5 bases). CDR1 and CDR2 (germline): MNHEY, SVGEGT. Deletions cut 2 bases from V and 2 bases from J, with 6 bases between. The CDR3 is made up of 13 amino acids. CDR3 nucleotides: TGTGCCAGCAGTTACCGGGACAACTATGGCTACACCTTC. Its translation is CASSYRDNYGYTF.

This sequence joins TRBV6-1 and TRBJ1-1; no reliable D call. CDR1 is MNHNS and CDR2 is SASEGT in the germline V gene. CDR3 length equals 13 residues. The V end lost 6 bases, the J end lost 1 base, and 9 bases lay between the germline ends. The CDR3 loop is CASRATENTEAFF. The CDR3 DNA reads as TGTGCCAGCAGGGCAACTGAGAACACTGAAGCTTTCTTT.

This clonotype was detected a few times. The chain is built from TRBV5-4 and TRBJ1-1; TRBD1 matches 7 bases. The CDR3 covers 15 residues. The germline V gene encodes CDR1 SGHNT and CDR2 YYREEE (reference sequence). J lost 0 bases, V lost 2 bases, and 4 bases had no gene match. CDR3 nucleotide sequence: TGTGCCAGCAGCTTACAGGGGAAGGTGAACACTGAAGCTTTCTTT. Translating gives CASSLQGKVNTEAFF.

Comments on this clonotype: A read error may explain this, as a much larger clone is one base away. The gene calls are TRBV2 and TRBJ1-1; a possible D gene is TRBD1 (5 bases). The V gene's germline CDR1 is SNHLY and CDR2 FYNNEI. The CDR3 has 13 amino acids. The CDR3 nucleotides are TGTGCCAGCAGTGAAGGTCAGGGAACTGGAGCTTTCTTT. Encoded protein: CASSEGQGTGAFF.

This clonotype has ten or more counts. The genes are TRBV2 and TRBJ2-7; no firm D call. The V end lost 5 bases, the J end lost 6 bases, and 8 bases lay between the germline ends. This CDR3 has 11 amino acids. The V gene's germline CDR1 is SNHLY and CDR2 FYNNEI. The CDR3 region is CASSNEREQYF. CDR3 DNA sequence: TGTGCCAGCAGTAACGAGCGCGAGCAGTACTTC. The complete variable domain, with remaining parts taken from reference TRBV2 and TRBJ2-7, reads EPEVTQTPSHQVTQMGQEVILRCVPISNHLYFYWYRQILGQKVEFLVSFYNNEISEKSEIFDDQFSVERPDGSNFTLKIRSTKLEDSAMYFCASSNEREQYFGPGTRLTVT.

This clonotype has ten or more counts. The gene calls are TRBV7-2 and TRBJ1-1; D not certain. The CDR3 covers 16 residues. Trimming removed 2 bases at V and 6 bases at J, with 19 bases between. Looked up from germline, CDR1 is SGHTA and CDR2 is FQGNSA. The CDR3, as DNA: TGTGCCAGCAGCTTAAGTATTACCGACACATCTTCTGAAGCTTTCTTT. The encoded protein is CASSLSITDTSSEAFF.

This clonotype was picked up many times. The chain links TRBV27 to TRBJ1-1; 7 bases are shared with TRBD1. V was clipped by 6 bases and J by 1 base; unmatched bases: 14. Looked up from germline, CDR1 is MNHEY and CDR2 is SMNVEV (reference sequence). The CDR3 has 17 amino acids. CDR3 in DNA: TGTGCCAGCAGGGACGGGACAGTCACGCGTCGGAACACTGAAGCTTTCTTT. Residues: CASRDGTVTRRNTEAFF.

The sample holds a few counts of this clonotype. The rearrangement uses TRBV29-1 and TRBJ2-3; D gene ambiguous. Looked up from germline, CDR1 is SQVTM and CDR2 is ANQGSEA. This CDR3 spans 12 amino acids. Trimming cost V 5 bases and J 2 bases, with 8 bases left between them. The CDR3: CSVNRDTDTQYF. Written as DNA, the CDR3 is TGCAGCGTTAACAGAGACACAGATACGCAGTATTTT.

This clonotype was seen ten or more times. V and J are TRBV5-1 and TRBJ2-3; a possible D gene is TRBD2 (5 bases). Germline V gives CDR1 SGHRS, CDR2 YFSETQ. Trimming removed 3 bases at V and 0 bases at J, with 11 bases between. This CDR3 has 15 amino acids. Here the CDR3 reads CASSSDGVSTDTQYF. The CDR3 bases are TGCGCCAGCAGCTCGGACGGGGTTAGCACAGATACGCAGTATTTT.